The next 26 T cell receptor beta chains were all read from a single sample in a study of PD-L1 blockade in urothelial cancer. Noted time point: pretreatment peripheral blood. Libraries were prepared by immunoSEQ multiplex PCR; TCRdb keeps only in-frame clonotypes and omits some of them. Among approximately 52,000 clones listed, over 75% were seen once. Here the sequenced sample was PBMCs, taken around atezolizumab (anti-PD-L1) treatment. These receptors all come from a man between 65 and 85 years old with urothelial cancer.

The chain combines TRBV5-1 with TRBJ2-3, with a possible D match to TRBD2 (6 bases). The CDR3 runs 14 residues. Germline V gives CDR1 SGHRS, CDR2 YFSETQ. V gave up 4 bases and J gave up 5 bases, with 14 bases separating them. CDR3 amino acids: CASSGGTLKDTQYF. DNA for the CDR3: TGCGCCAGCAGCGGCGGGACGTTAAAAGATACGCAGTATTTT.

This chain uses TRBV6-1 with TRBJ2-1, with TRBD2 identical over 7 bases. The CDR3 sequence is 15 residues long. CDR1 is MNHNS, CDR2 SASEGT, per germline. Germline trimming cut 6 bases from V and 7 bases from J; bases unmatched to any gene: 12. The CDR3 loop reads CASSLRRAGGNEQFF. The CDR3 region has the DNA TGTGCCAGCAGCCTTAGGAGGGCCGGGGGGAATGAGCAGTTCTTC.

The chain combines TRBV7-8 with TRBJ1-2, with D maybe TRBD1 (5 bases). Trimming took off 0 bases at V and 4 bases at J, with 9 bases between the two ends. Germline assignment: CDR1 SGHVS and CDR2 FQNEAQ. The CDR3 covers 14 residues. The CDR3 DNA is TGTGCCAGCAGCTTAGCGACAGTAACCTATGGCTACACCTTC. This codes for CASSLATVTYGYTF.

The gene calls are TRBV5-1 and TRBJ1-5; TRBD1 agrees at 8 bases. The junction had 10 bases not matched to a gene; V was cut back by 8 bases and J by 0 bases. The CDR3 runs to 16 residues. From germline, CDR1 is SGHRS and CDR2 YFSETQ. CDR3 bases: TGCGCCAGGTATGTACAGGGGGATTATAGCAATCAGCCCCAGCATTTT. Residues: CARYVQGDYSNQPQHF.

This clone was seen a single time. The chain joins TRBV7-9 to TRBJ2-1; 14 positions match TRBD2. The CDR3 totals 16 residues. Germline V CDR1 and CDR2: SEHNR, FQNEAQ (reference sequence). With V trimmed by 2 bases and J by 10 bases, 7 bases remained unmatched. DNA for the CDR3: TGTGCCAGCAGCTTATATGGACTAGCGGGAGGTCGAGAGCAGTTCTTC. It is translated as CASSLYGLAGGREQFF.

The chain carries TRBV4-1 and TRBJ1-5, with 7 bases lining up with TRBD1. V lost 0 bases, J lost 12 bases, and 11 bases stayed unmatched. The germline CDR1 and CDR2 sequences are MGHRA and YSYEKL. The CDR3 extends over 15 amino acids. The CDR3 sequence: CASSQDLVQGGLQHF. The CDR3 region has the DNA TGCGCCAGCAGCCAAGATTTGGTCCAGGGGGGTCTCCAGCATTTT.

The chain carries TRBV7-6 and TRBJ2-2; D possibly corresponds to TRBD1 (5 bases). The germline V gene encodes CDR1 SGHVS and CDR2 FNYEAQ. Trimming pared 4 bases from V and 4 bases from J, leaving 7 bases between. The CDR3 is 13 amino acids. The CDR3 region has the DNA TGTGCCAGCAGCTCTACAGGCACCGGGGAGCTGTTTTTT. It translates to CASSSTGTGELFF.

A single count supports this clone. A junction end diverges from the germline sequence, so it may reflect a read error. The chain is built from TRBV25-1 and TRBJ2-5, with D maybe TRBD2 (7 bases). CDR1 is MGHDK, CDR2 SYGVNS, per germline. This CDR3 contains 11 residues. In nucleotides, the CDR3 is TGTGCCAGCTTAAGTGGGGGGGCTCTGAACTTC. It encodes CASLSGGALNF.

V is TRBV9 and J is TRBJ1-2, with 8 positions matching TRBD1. The CDR3 runs to 16 residues. The germline gives CDR1 SGDLS, CDR2 YYNGEE. Trimming removed 2 bases from V and 3 bases from J; junction bases left unmatched: 9. The DNA of the CDR3 is TGTGCCAGCAGCGTCGGGGTCAGGGGGCAGGACTATGGCTACACCTTC. This gives the protein CASSVGVRGQDYGYTF.

The chain carries TRBV5-8 and TRBJ1-5, with a tentative D call TRBD1 (6 bases). CDR3 size: 14 residues. V lost 1 base and J lost 2, with 7 bases in between. CDR1 and CDR2 (germline): SGHTS, YDEGEE. CDR3 coding DNA: TGTGCCAGCAGCTTGTACAGGGGCAATCAGCCCCAGCATTTT. This sequence encodes CASSLYRGNQPQHF. Together with reference TRBV5-8 and TRBJ1-5, the CDR3 gives the full variable domain: EAGVTQSPTHLIKTRGQQATLRCSPISGHTSVYWYQQALGLGLQFLLWYDEGEERNRGNFPPRFSGRQFPNYSSELNVNALELEDSALYLCASSLYRGNQPQHFGDGTRLSIL.

J is TRBJ1-2 and V is TRBV28; D perhaps matches TRBD1 (6 bases). CDR1 is MDHEN and CDR2 is SYDVKM in the germline V gene. The CDR3 spans 13 residues. V lost 4 bases, J lost 8 bases, and 14 bases lay in between. This CDR3 reads CASSSQRGWGYTF. CDR3 nucleotides: TGTGCCAGCAGTTCCCAGAGGGGGTGGGGCTACACCTTC.

This rearrangement joins TRBV19 to TRBJ1-1, with 11 bases fitting TRBD1. CDR1 LNHDA and CDR2 SQIVND come from the germline V gene (reference sequence). The CDR3 loop spans 15 amino acids. The ends lost 6 bases at V and 5 bases at J; junction bases unmatched: 8. The CDR3 nucleotides read TGTGCCAGTAGCAAGGGACAGGGGGTTGGAACTGAAGCTTTCTTT. Protein sequence: CASSKGQGVGTEAFF.

Written as DNA, the CDR3 is TGTGCCAGCAGCCCCACAGGGGGGGGGATCCCGACAACTAATGAAAAACTGTTTTTT. It specifies CASSPTGGGIPTTNEKLFF. The V call is TRBV5-6, the J call TRBJ1-4, with 8 positions matching TRBD1. There are 19 residues in the CDR3. J gave up 0 bases and V 4 bases, and 14 bases lay outside the gene matches. Germline lookup yields CDR1 SGHDT and CDR2 YYEEEE. Full variable domain (remainder filled in from reference TRBV5-6 and TRBJ1-4): DAGVTQSPTHLIKTRGQQVTLRCSPKSGHDTVSWYQQALGQGPQFIFQYYEEEERQRGNFPDRFSGHQFPNYSSELNVNALLLGDSALYLCASSPTGGGIPTTNEKLFFGSGTQLSVL.

The chain links TRBV5-4 to TRBJ1-1, with 7 bases that match TRBD1. The CDR3 is 16 residues long. Germline lookup yields CDR1 SGHNT and CDR2 YYREEE (reference sequence). Trimming removed 4 bases from V and 2 bases from J; junction bases left unmatched: 11. CDR3 in amino acids: CASSRGLDRFNTEAFF. In nucleotides, the CDR3 is TGTGCCAGCAGCCGCGGCCTGGACAGGTTTAACACTGAAGCTTTCTTT. Variable domain in full (rest from reference TRBV5-4 and TRBJ1-1): ETGVTQSPTHLIKTRGQQVTLRCSSQSGHNTVSWYQQALGQGPQFIFQYYREEENGRGNFPPRFSGLQFPNYSSELNVNALELDDSALYLCASSRGLDRFNTEAFFGQGTRLTVV.

V usage is TRBV6-5 and J usage is TRBJ1-2; 7 nucleotides align to TRBD1. V lost 4 bases to trimming and J lost 6 bases; unmatched junction nucleotides: 11. This CDR3 comprises 15 residues. Germline V gives CDR1 MNHEY, CDR2 SVGAGI. CDR3 DNA: TGTGCCAGCAGTTCCCCCTATGAAGGGGGCGATGGCTACACCTTC. This encodes CASSSPYEGGDGYTF.

The chain carries TRBV12-5 and TRBJ1-1, with 7 bases that match TRBD1. CDR1 is LGHNT and CDR2 is FRNRAP in the germline V gene. The CDR3 spans 13 residues. The V gene end was trimmed by 6 bases and the J gene end by 5 bases; junction bases not matched to a gene: 6. The CDR3 spells CASGRDSETEAFF. CDR3 DNA sequence: TGTGCTAGTGGCCGGGACAGCGAGACTGAAGCTTTCTTT.

V gene TRBV19 combines with J gene TRBJ1-5, with unresolved D. The CDR3 covers 15 residues. The V end was cut by 5 bases, the J end by 4 bases, with 15 bases between. Per the germline V gene, CDR1 is LNHDA and CDR2 is SQIVND (reference sequence). CDR3 amino acids: CASSFGQTLNQPQHF. The CDR3 DNA follows: TGTGCCAGTAGTTTCGGCCAGACTTTGAATCAGCCCCAGCATTTT.

The chain combines TRBV11-2 with TRBJ1-6; 8 bases map to TRBD1. The CDR3 runs 14 residues. V was pared by 3 bases and J by 7 bases, with 2 bases of the junction left unmatched. The germline V gene encodes CDR1 SGHAT and CDR2 FQNNGV. In DNA, the CDR3 is TGTGCCAGCAGCTTCACAGGGGGGAATTCACCCCTCCACTTT. It specifies CASSFTGGNSPLHF.

CDR3 DNA: TGTGCCAGCAGTGACCGGACAGGGGTCACTGAAGCTTTCTTT. Amino acids: CASSDRTGVTEAFF. The rearrangement joins TRBV6-1 to TRBJ1-1, with 9 nucleotides matching TRBD1. Germline CDR1 and CDR2: MNHNS and SASEGT. With V trimmed by 3 bases and J by 4 bases, 3 bases remained unmatched. The CDR3 extends over 14 amino acids.

The V call is TRBV5-1, the J call TRBJ2-2; a weak D match, TRBD1 (6 bases). The CDR3 is 14 residues long. With 4 bases removed from V and 1 base from J, the gap between germline ends came to 8 bases. Germline V lookup: CDR1 SGHRS, CDR2 YFSETQ. The CDR3 DNA is TGCGCCAGCAGCCCGACAGGGAACACCGGGGAGCTGTTTTTT. Residues: CASSPTGNTGELFF.

The genes are TRBV7-3 and TRBJ2-2, with 8 bases lining up with TRBD2. Germline V gene data show CDR1 as SGHTA and CDR2 as FQGTGA. The J segment lost 2 bases and the V segment lost 5 bases, leaving 4 bases of the junction unmatched. There are 15 residues in the CDR3. Here the CDR3 reads CASSVSGINTGELFF. The CDR3 nucleotides are TGTGCCAGCAGCGTTAGCGGGATTAACACCGGGGAGCTGTTTTTT.

V usage is TRBV5-5 and J usage is TRBJ2-5, with 9 bases that match TRBD2. This CDR3 comprises 16 residues. Germline-derived CDR1 and CDR2 are SGHKS and YYEKEE (reference sequence). V gave up 3 bases and J gave up 5 bases; unmatched junction bases: 11. This CDR3 is CASSWGPSGDRETQYF. The CDR3 region has the DNA TGTGCCAGCAGCTGGGGGCCTAGCGGGGATCGGGAGACCCAGTACTTC. Full variable domain (outside the CDR3, taken from reference TRBV5-5 and TRBJ2-5): DAGVTQSPTHLIKTRGQQVTLRCSPISGHKSVSWYQQVLGQGPQFIFQYYEKEERGRGNFPDRFSARQFPNYSSELNVNALLLGDSALYLCASSWGPSGDRETQYFGPGTRLLVL.

A single count supports this clone. The CDR3, as DNA: TGCGCCAGCAGCCAAGGTCACTTCCGGGACAGACATCAGCCCCAGCATTTT. Its translation is CASSQGHFRDRHQPQHF. V usage is TRBV4-1 and J usage is TRBJ1-5; 7 bases agree with TRBD1. The CDR3 is 17 amino acids. V lost 1 base, J lost 5 bases, and 11 bases stayed unmatched. CDR1 and CDR2 (germline): MGHRA, YSYEKL.

The J gene is TRBJ2-7, the V gene TRBV2, with a tentative D call TRBD2 (6 bases). V was trimmed by 6 bases and J by 2 bases, leaving 14 bases between them. Germline V gene sequence: CDR1 SNHLY, CDR2 FYNNEI. The CDR3 loop spans 14 amino acids. The CDR3 sequence is CASRERVMAYEQYF. CDR3 DNA sequence: TGTGCCAGCAGGGAGCGGGTCATGGCCTACGAGCAGTACTTC.

The chain joins TRBV18 to TRBJ1-2; 7 bases match TRBD1. The CDR3 runs 13 residues. Germline-derived CDR1 and CDR2 are KGHSH and LQKENI. Trimming removed 3 bases from V and 6 bases from J; junction bases left unmatched: 4. CDR3 sequence: CASSPDRIDGYTF. CDR3 DNA sequence: TGTGCCAGCTCACCGGACAGGATTGATGGCTACACCTTC.

The chain combines TRBV18 with TRBJ2-2, with 8 bases that match TRBD1. With 5 bases clipped from V and 4 bases from J, the junction kept 3 bases outside the gene matches. CDR1 KGHSH and CDR2 LQKENI come from the germline V gene. This CDR3 has 14 residues. As DNA, the CDR3 is TGTGCCAGCTCATCGACAGGGGTCACCGGGGAGCTGTTTTTT. It is translated as CASSSTGVTGELFF.